This passage covers 5 T cell receptor beta chains from one sample sequenced in a study of sequential checkpoint blockade in melanoma. The repertoire was sequenced with immunoSEQ multiplex PCR; TCRdb's copy has only in-frame clones and lacks some. Altogether about 13,000 clones are present, around 73% being singletons, with the ten largest covering under 35%. The treatment is: randomized to nivolumab then ipilimumab (arm A) or the reverse (arm B). The material was CD8+ T cells sorted from blood (inferred from file names), obtained from a patient given nivolumab and ipilimumab in sequence. The source is a human donor with melanoma.

The rearrangement links TRBV30 to TRBJ1-4; possibly TRBD1 for D (5 bases). The germline gives CDR1 GTSNPN, CDR2 SVGIG (reference sequence). V was shortened by 1 base and J by 11 bases, with 11 bases between the two germline ends. The CDR3 runs 12 residues. CDR3: CAWSGLDSKLFF. The CDR3 nucleotides are TGTGCCTGGAGTGGCCTAGACAGTAAACTGTTTTTT. Full variable domain (missing parts from reference TRBV30 and TRBJ1-4): SQTIHQWPATLVQPVGSPLSLECTVEGTSNPNLYWYRQAAGRGLQLLFYSVGIGQISSEVPQNLSASRPQDRQFILSSKKLLLSDSGFYLCAWSGLDSKLFFGSGTQLSVL.

V and J are TRBV6-4 and TRBJ2-3; TRBD1 matches at 8 bases. Trimming took 5 bases from V and 3 from J; bases not matched to a gene: 4. The V gene's germline CDR1 is MRHNA and CDR2 SNTAGT. The CDR3 is 14 amino acids. The CDR3 nucleotides are TGTGCCAGCAGTCCAGGACAGGGTACAGATACGCAGTATTTT. It translates to CASSPGQGTDTQYF.

The CDR3 region is CASSDPRWASYEQYF. CDR3 DNA: TGCGCCAGCAGCGACCCCAGGTGGGCCTCCTACGAGCAGTACTTC. The V call is TRBV5-1, the J call TRBJ2-5; no definite D call. The assigned J gene may be wrong: the sequence end matches TRBJ2-7 better. The CDR3 extends over 15 amino acids. CDR1 is SGHRS, CDR2 YFSETQ, per germline.

The chain has TRBV10-3 and TRBJ2-7; 10 bases match TRBD2. This CDR3 region has 14 residues. The V gene end was trimmed by 11 bases and the J gene end by 4 bases; junction bases not matched to a gene: 11. Germline V gives CDR1 ENHRY, CDR2 SYGVKD. CDR3 protein: CASYEAGGMYEQYF. The CDR3 DNA sequence: TGTGCCTCGTACGAAGCGGGAGGGATGTACGAGCAGTACTTC.

This clone was seen a single time. The chain is built from TRBV10-1 and TRBJ2-1; tentatively, D is TRBD2 (5 bases). The CDR3 spans 14 residues. CDR1 and CDR2 (germline): WNHNN, SYGVQD (reference sequence). Between the trimmed V and J ends, which lost 3 bases and 6 bases, there was a span of 12 bases. Written as DNA, the CDR3 is TGCGCCAGCAGTGAAAGGGAGTTGTCCAATGAGCAGTTCTTC. Its translation is CASSERELSNEQFF.